The 17 T cell receptor beta chains below all came from one sample that was sequenced in a study of OX40 agonist ivuxolimab in advanced cancers. TCRdb's copy holds only in-frame clones and misses some; the assay was immunoSEQ multiplex PCR. The data contain 65,000 or so clones, around nine tenths of them seen just once; the ten biggest clones take up about 0.75%. The material sequenced was CD4+ or CD8+ T cells sorted from blood, taken in a trial of the OX40 agonist ivuxolimab. The receptors stem from an adult with an advanced solid tumor such as melanoma, head and neck, liver or kidney cancer.

This rearrangement joins TRBV5-1 to TRBJ1-1; no reliable D call. The CDR3 contains 15 residues. Trimming pared 0 bases from V and 0 bases from J, leaving 9 bases between. Germline V gives CDR1 SGHRS, CDR2 YFSETQ. The CDR3 sequence: CASSLESELNTEAFF. The DNA for the CDR3 is TGCGCCAGCAGCTTGGAGAGCGAATTGAACACTGAAGCTTTCTTT.

DNA of the CDR3: TGTGCCAGCAGGGGGGGGATTCCAGACAATGAGCAGTTCTTC. Translating gives CASRGGIPDNEQFF. This rearrangement joins TRBV2 to TRBJ2-1; 7 positions agree with TRBD2. Germline trimming cut 6 bases from V and 5 bases from J; bases unmatched to any gene: 7. This CDR3 contains 14 residues. Per germline, CDR1 SNHLY and CDR2 FYNNEI.

About this clone: Other DNA sequences in the same sample also yield this CDR3. The J gene is TRBJ1-3, the V gene TRBV30; no clear D gene. The CDR3 is made up of 12 amino acids. Germline V gene sequence: CDR1 GTSNPN, CDR2 SVGIG (reference sequence). The germline V and J ends were trimmed by 4 bases and 0 bases, with 4 bases remaining between them. CDR3 sequence reads: CAWTGSGNTIYF. The CDR3 region has the DNA TGTGCCTGGACAGGCTCTGGAAACACCATATATTTT.

CDR3 bases: TGTGCCAGCTCACCAACGAGGGCAGGAGGCTACACCTTC. Translation gives CASSPTRAGGYTF. The rearrangement links TRBV18 to TRBJ1-2; D is uncertain. CDR3 length equals 13 residues. Trimming shortened V by 2 bases and J by 8 bases, and 12 bases separated the two germline ends. CDR1 and CDR2 (germline): KGHSH, LQKENI.

J is TRBJ1-1 and V is TRBV18; D is unclear. Germline V CDR1 and CDR2: KGHSH, LQKENI. Deletions cut 2 bases from V and 3 bases from J, with 7 bases between. This CDR3 has 13 amino acids. The CDR3 is CASSPMEDTEAFF. The CDR3, as DNA: TGTGCCAGCTCACCAATGGAAGACACTGAAGCTTTCTTT.

The rearrangement links TRBV7-8 to TRBJ2-3, with 13 bases matching TRBD2. This CDR3 is built from 15 residues. J was trimmed by 4 bases and V by 5 bases; bases with no gene match: 3. Germline loops: CDR1 SGHVS, CDR2 FQNEAQ. DNA for the CDR3: TGTGCCAGCAGCCCAGGACTAGCGGGAGCAGATACGCAGTATTTT. Protein sequence: CASSPGLAGADTQYF.

V usage is TRBV19 and J usage is TRBJ1-4; no definite D call. V was pared by 5 bases and J by 0 bases, with 16 bases between. The CDR3 runs 17 residues. CDR1 and CDR2 (germline): LNHDA, SQIVND (reference sequence). This CDR3 is CASSAGRSLSTNEKLFF. The CDR3 DNA is TGTGCCAGTAGTGCCGGTCGTTCCCTTTCAACTAATGAAAAACTGTTTTTT. Complete variable domain (other parts from reference TRBV19 and TRBJ1-4): DGGITQSPKYLFRKEGQNVTLSCEQNLNHDAMYWYRQDPGQGLRLIYYSQIVNDFQKGDIAEGYSVSREKKESFPLTVTSAQKNPTAFYLCASSAGRSLSTNEKLFFGSGTQLSVL.

This sequence joins TRBV7-8 and TRBJ1-5; 9 bases match TRBD1. This CDR3 comprises 16 residues. Germline assignment: CDR1 SGHVS and CDR2 FQNEAQ. Trimming removed 5 bases from V and 4 bases from J; junction bases left unmatched: 9. CDR3 loop: CASSLGMGQGNQPQHF. As DNA, the CDR3 is TGTGCCAGCAGCCTCGGAATGGGACAGGGTAATCAGCCCCAGCATTTT.

The rearrangement uses TRBV29-1 and TRBJ2-7; no definite D call. V was pared by 7 bases and J by 7 bases, with 14 bases between. The germline V gene encodes CDR1 SQVTM and CDR2 ANQGSEA. The CDR3 loop spans 11 amino acids. The CDR3 DNA reads as TGCAGCGCGACCCTTGCGGAAGAGCAGTACTTC. Translating it yields CSATLAEEQYF.

The V gene is TRBV30, the J gene TRBJ1-2; a weak D match, TRBD1 (5 bases). V lost 3 bases to trimming and J lost 7 bases, with 15 bases between them. This CDR3 region has 13 residues. CDR1 and CDR2 from the germline V gene are GTSNPN and SVGIG (reference sequence). CDR3 sequence reads: CAWRGTGGGGYTF. The CDR3 DNA follows: TGTGCCTGGAGGGGGACTGGCGGGGGTGGCTACACCTTC.

With respect to this clone: At one end, the junction sequence differs from germline, possibly due to a read error. This CDR3 is CATSLRFGELFF. The DNA for the CDR3 is TGTGCCACCAGTTTACGATTCGGGGAGCTGTTTTTT. The J gene is TRBJ2-2, the V gene TRBV27; no clear D gene. The CDR3 has 12 residues. CDR1 and CDR2 (germline): MNHEY, SMNVEV (reference sequence).

V usage is TRBV19 and J usage is TRBJ2-5, with D perhaps TRBD2 (5 bases). V was clipped by 1 base and J by 5 bases, with 11 bases between them. Looked up from germline, CDR1 is LNHDA and CDR2 is SQIVND (reference sequence). This CDR3 comprises 14 residues. The CDR3 region has the DNA TGTGCCAGTAGTATAGGAGGGATCAAGGAGACCCAGTACTTC. This translates into CASSIGGIKETQYF.

This clone was detected once. The rearrangement uses TRBV6-4 and TRBJ2-1; possible D gene TRBD2, 6 bases. Trimming stripped 5 bases from V and 0 bases from J, with 11 bases between. Per germline, CDR1 MRHNA and CDR2 SNTAGT. The CDR3 is made up of 15 amino acids. The CDR3, as DNA: TGTGCCAGCAGTCTCCGGGGGAGCTCCTACAATGAGCAGTTCTTC. Translation: CASSLRGSSYNEQFF.

The rearrangement links TRBV29-1 to TRBJ1-2; 9 positions match TRBD1. CDR1 is SQVTM, CDR2 ANQGSEA, per germline. V gave up 8 bases and J gave up 0 bases; unmatched junction bases: 4. This CDR3 contains 13 residues. CDR3 amino acids: CSFRDRANYGYTF. The CDR3, as DNA: TGCAGCTTCCGGGACAGGGCTAACTATGGCTACACCTTC.

V is TRBV10-3 and J is TRBJ2-3; D is ambiguous. The CDR3 has 15 amino acids. Germline lookup yields CDR1 ENHRY and CDR2 SYGVKD. V dropped 6 bases and J dropped 5 bases, with 18 bases sitting between them. The CDR3 here is CAISPSGVGQDTQYF. The DNA of the CDR3 is TGTGCCATCAGCCCTAGTGGAGTGGGTCAAGATACGCAGTATTTT.

The rearrangement uses TRBV7-3 and TRBJ2-3, with 9 bases that match TRBD2. This CDR3 is built from 15 residues. Trimming took 1 base from V and 4 from J; bases not matched to a gene: 3. Germline V gene lookup returns CDR1 SGHTA and CDR2 FQGTGA. This CDR3 is CASSLSGGGADTQYF. In DNA form, the CDR3 reads TGTGCCAGCAGCTTAAGCGGGGGGGGCGCAGATACGCAGTATTTT.

The rearrangement links TRBV7-6 to TRBJ1-2, with no clear D. With 5 bases removed from V and 2 bases from J, the gap between germline ends came to 9 bases. This CDR3 has 13 amino acids. In germline, CDR1 is SGHVS, CDR2 FNYEAQ. DNA of the CDR3: TGTGCCAGCAGCCCGGACGAAAACTATGGCTACACCTTC. It encodes CASSPDENYGYTF.